Listed below are T cell receptor beta chains from one sample, sequenced in a study of blood T cells in healthy people across ages. Via MiXCR, TCRdb re-called the 5' RACE reads, giving one row per CDR3 protein. The sample carries hundreds of thousands of distinct CDR3 sequences, under 30% recorded once. Source material: blood. The receptor source for this set is an elderly woman in good health. Each CDR3 is given with its conserved first and last residue. The D gene is left open where the match is weak. Not all rows give a size; the values are once, few, many and, for expanded clones, a class.

cdr3_nt,cdr3_aa,clone_size,d_call,v_call,j_call
TGTGCCAGCAGCCCCCCAGGGGTCCGAAACACTGAAGCTTTCTTT,CASSPPGVRNTEAFF,NA,NA,TRBV7-9,TRBJ1-1
TGTGCCAGCAGTTTATATGGGGCCCCTGCCCAGTACTTC,CASSLYGAPAQYF,many,NA,TRBV27,TRBJ2-5
TGTGCCAGCAGCTTAAAGCAGGGCACAGATACGCAGTATTTT,CASSLKQGTDTQYF,many,NA,TRBV7-8,TRBJ2-3
TGCGCCAGCAGCCAGAGGGCAGGGGATACAGATACGCAGTATTTT,CASSQRAGDTDTQYF,few,NA,TRBV4-3,TRBJ2-3
TGCAGCGACGGAGCGGGATACAATGAGCAGTTCTTC,CSDGAGYNEQFF,NA,TRBD2,TRBV29-1,TRBJ2-1
TGTGCCAGCAGCTTGAGGCCCTTAGCGGGGTCGGGGAATGAGCAGTTCTTC,CASSLRPLAGSGNEQFF,many,TRBD2,TRBV5-5,TRBJ2-1
TGTGCCACCGGACAGGGGGGCTCCTACGAGCAGTACTTC,CATGQGGSYEQYF,many,TRBD1,TRBV14,TRBJ2-7
TGTGCCAGCAGTGAGTCCCGGGGAGCTAACTATGGCTACACCTTC,CASSESRGANYGYTF,many,NA,TRBV6-4,TRBJ1-2
TGTGCCAGCAGCCCATACGAGGGCCCACGCTATGGCTACACCTTC,CASSPYEGPRYGYTF,NA,NA,TRBV7-9,TRBJ1-2
TGTGCCAGCGGGGGACTAGCTAGAGGTGAGCAGTTCTTC,CASGGLARGEQFF,few,TRBD2,TRBV2,TRBJ2-1
TGCGCCAGCAGCTTGGACGGCTTCGAGCGGCCACCCCTCCACTTT,CASSLDGFERPPLHF,many,NA,TRBV5-1,TRBJ1-6
TGTGCCATCAGTCCGATTGGGGACGGGTCCTACGAGCAGTACTTC,CAISPIGDGSYEQYF,many,NA,TRBV10-3,TRBJ2-7
TGTGCCAGCAGACTCACAGGGGTTGAACCCAATTCACCCCTCCACTTT,CASRLTGVEPNSPLHF,NA,TRBD1,TRBV27,TRBJ1-6
TGCAGTGCTGACGGGGCGTACCGCAACTATGGCTACACCTTC,CSADGAYRNYGYTF,few,NA,TRBV20-1,TRBJ1-2
TGTGCCAGCAGTTTGGAGGGATGGAGCACTGAAGCTTTCTTT,CASSLEGWSTEAFF,many,NA,TRBV12-3/TRBV12-4,TRBJ1-1
TGTGCCAGCAGTTCCCCTCCGACGGGGACCTACGAGCAGTACTTC,CASSSPPTGTYEQYF,many,NA,TRBV12-3/TRBV12-4,TRBJ2-7
TGTGCCAGCAGCGTAGAGTGGACTAGCGGGGGCCTCTCTCACAATGAGCAGTTCTTC,CASSVEWTSGGLSHNEQFF,many,TRBD2,TRBV9,TRBJ2-1
TGTGCCAGCAGCTTAATTTACAGGAACACCGGGGAGCTGTTTTTT,CASSLIYRNTGELFF,many,NA,TRBV7-9,TRBJ2-2
TGTGCCAGCAGCCAAATGGGGAGCAATCAGCCCCAGCATTTT,CASSQMGSNQPQHF,NA,NA,TRBV14,TRBJ1-5
TGTGCCAGTAGCCAAGGGGGACATATTGCTGAAGCTTTCTTT,CASSQGGHIAEAFF,few,NA,TRBV19,TRBJ1-1
TGTGCCAGCAGCTTAGTGACGGGCAGGGGAACTGAAGCTTTCTTT,CASSLVTGRGTEAFF,many,NA,TRBV7-9,TRBJ1-1
TGTGCCAGCAGCCCGGAGGAGCAGTTCTTC,CASSPEEQFF,once,NA,TRBV7-9,TRBJ2-1
TGTGCCAGCAGCTACCAAGCGTGGGGGGATGGCTACACCTTC,CASSYQAWGDGYTF,NA,NA,TRBV6-5,TRBJ1-2